The next 29 T cell receptor beta chains were all read from a single sample in a study of blood T cells in healthy people across ages. Alongside a J-beta primer mix, a sample-barcoded 5' primer served in a second PCR lasting about 7 to 11 cycles. A single record per CDR3 protein comes from TCRdb applying MiXCR to the 5' RACE reads. The table records about 900,000 distinct CDR3 sequences, around 48% of them present only once. Specimen: blood. These receptors were taken from a man under 40 in good health.

Regarding this clonotype: Germline is not matched at one junction end, which may reflect a read error. The V and J genes are TRBV5-1 and TRBJ2-3; 11 nucleotides match TRBD2. The CDR3 runs to 15 residues. Germline V gives CDR1 SGHRS, CDR2 YFSETQ. Written as DNA, the CDR3 is TGCACCAGCAGCTTACTAGCGGGGGGCACAGATACGCAGTATTTT. Its protein is CTSSLLAGGTDTQYF.

This clonotype was seen a handful of times. The genes are TRBV3-1 and TRBJ2-1, with 9 bases aligning to TRBD1. Trimming at V came to 11 bases and at J to 7 bases, leaving 12 bases not matched to a gene. This CDR3 region has 14 residues. The germline gives CDR1 LGHDT, CDR2 YNNKEL (reference sequence). The CDR3 DNA is TGTGCCGGAACCGGGACAGGGCGGTTTAATGAGCAGTTCTTC. Residues: CAGTGTGRFNEQFF.

This chain links TRBV29-1 with TRBJ2-3; D is possibly TRBD1 or TRBD2 (6 bases each). V was cut by 6 bases and J by 1 base, with 20 bases left in between. Germline assignment: CDR1 SQVTM and CDR2 ANQGSEA. The CDR3 is 16 amino acids. The CDR3 sequence: CSVGGRGGFGTDTQYF. CDR3 sequence (DNA): TGCAGCGTGGGGGGCAGGGGAGGATTCGGCACAGATACGCAGTATTTT.

A remark on this clonotype: At one end, the junction sequence differs from germline, possibly due to a read error. The chain joins TRBV3-1 to TRBJ1-2; no clear D. The CDR3 length is 13 residues. In germline, CDR1 is LGHDT, CDR2 YNNKEL (reference sequence). CDR3 bases: TGTGCCAGCAGTGCGGACGGCAACTATTGCTACACCTTC. It yields the protein CASSADGNYCYTF.

This clonotype was observed a handful of times. This chain links TRBV6-2 or TRBV6-3 with TRBJ1-2; 9 bases fit TRBD1. Germline values: CDR1 MNHEY, CDR2 SVGEGT. The trim removed 6 bases at V and 8 bases at J, leaving 4 bases unmatched. CDR3 length equals 12 residues. CDR3 nucleotide sequence: TGTGCCAGCAGCCGGACAGGGGAAGGCTACACCTTC. Protein sequence: CASSRTGEGYTF.

The CDR3 reads CASSEGATRSSTDTQYF. In nucleotides, the CDR3 is TGTGCCAGCTCAGAGGGGGCGACGCGGTCTAGCACAGATACGCAGTATTTT. The chain employs TRBV18 and TRBJ2-3, with TRBD1 identical over 7 bases. V was clipped by 5 bases and J by 0 bases; unmatched bases: 11. CDR3 length: 17 residues. Germline values: CDR1 KGHSH, CDR2 LQKENI.

This sequence joins TRBV6-5 and TRBJ2-7, with no clear D. Trimming stripped 4 bases from V and 3 bases from J, with 10 bases between. This CDR3 has 13 residues. Germline CDR1 MNHEY, CDR2 SVGAGI. The DNA of the CDR3 is TGTGCCAGCAGTTCCTCCCACCACTACGAGCAGTACTTC. Protein sequence: CASSSSHHYEQYF.

This clonotype showed up just a few times. This chain joins TRBV7-2 and TRBJ2-5; D is perhaps TRBD1 (6 bases). The CDR3 runs 14 residues. Trimming took off 8 bases at V and 1 base at J, with 14 bases between the two ends. Per the germline V gene, CDR1 is SGHTA and CDR2 is FQGNSA. Written as DNA, the CDR3 is TGTGCCAGCGGGCAGGGGAATTCCCAAGAGACCCAGTACTTC. Protein product: CASGQGNSQETQYF.

As regards this clonotype: The junction departs from the called germline gene at one end, perhaps through a read error. The chain is built from TRBV3-1 and TRBJ2-5; TRBD1 matches 7 bases. Germline-derived CDR1 and CDR2 are LGHDT and YNNKEL (reference sequence). The CDR3 spans 14 residues. CDR3 coding DNA: TGTGCCCGCAGCCAAAACTTGGGGACAGTCGGGCAGTACTTC. Translating it yields CARSQNLGTVGQYF.

The chain couples TRBV28 to TRBJ2-1; possibly TRBD1 or TRBD2 for D (5 bases each). Germline assignment: CDR1 MDHEN and CDR2 SYDVKM. The V end was cut by 8 bases, the J end by 9 bases, with 11 bases between. CDR3 length equals 11 residues. CDR3: CASRGEFEQFF. The CDR3 DNA follows: TGTGCCAGCCGAGGGGAGTTTGAGCAGTTCTTC.

This clonotype was picked up many times. This chain links TRBV7-2 with TRBJ2-5; D ambiguous. The V end lost 3 bases, the J end lost 7 bases, and 9 bases lay between the germline ends. The germline V gene encodes CDR1 SGHTA and CDR2 FQGNSA. CDR3 length: 12 amino acids. The CDR3 is CASSLTLGTQYF. For the CDR3, the DNA is TGTGCCAGCAGCTTGACGTTGGGGACCCAGTACTTC.

The chain couples TRBV5-1 to TRBJ2-3, with 9 bases lining up with TRBD2. The CDR3 contains 16 residues. CDR1 and CDR2 from the germline V gene are SGHRS and YFSETQ. Unmatched junction bases numbered 8, after V lost 2 bases and J lost 4 bases. CDR3 protein: CASSFSWRGGPDTQYF. Written as DNA, the CDR3 is TGCGCCAGCAGCTTCTCCTGGCGGGGGGGCCCAGATACGCAGTATTTT.

The chain links TRBV6-5 to TRBJ2-3; 8 bases agree with TRBD1. V was clipped by 4 bases and J by 7 bases; unmatched bases: 10. This CDR3 contains 15 residues. The V gene's germline CDR1 is MNHEY and CDR2 SVGAGI. The CDR3 loop reads CASSSRPDRGNTQYF. The DNA of the CDR3 is TGTGCCAGCAGTTCCCGACCAGACAGGGGAAATACGCAGTATTTT.

The chain uses TRBV6-2 or TRBV6-3 and TRBJ2-1; no clear D. V lost 2 bases, J lost 6 bases, and 8 bases lay in between. The germline gives CDR1 MNHEY, CDR2 SVGEGT. The CDR3 loop spans 13 amino acids. The CDR3 DNA follows: TGTGCCAGCAGTTACCCGACCCCCAATGAGCAGTTCTTC. It translates to CASSYPTPNEQFF.

As for this clonotype: An end of the junction differs from the germline gene, which may be a read error. DNA for the CDR3: TGTGTCAGCAGGACAGGGGGCCACAATGAGCAGTTCTTC. This translates into CVSRTGGHNEQFF. The chain carries TRBV12-3 or TRBV12-4 and TRBJ2-1; 11 positions agree with TRBD1. The CDR3 is made up of 13 amino acids.

This chain connects TRBV14 to TRBJ1-1, with D possibly TRBD1 on 5 matching bases. The CDR3 has 14 amino acids. From germline, CDR1 is SGHDN and CDR2 FVKESK. V was cut by 4 bases and J by 1 base, with 10 bases left in between. This chain's CDR3 is CASSPLDKNTEAFF. The DNA for the CDR3 is TGTGCCAGCAGCCCCCTGGACAAGAACACTGAAGCTTTCTTT.

This sequence joins TRBV10-3 and TRBJ2-1; D possibly uses TRBD1 or TRBD2 (6 bases each). V lost 3 bases, J lost 6 bases, and 9 bases lay in between. The germline CDR1 and CDR2 sequences are ENHRY and SYGVKD. This CDR3 is 13 amino acids long. This CDR3 is CAISDRGANEQFF. CDR3 coding DNA: TGTGCCATCAGTGATAGGGGGGCCAATGAGCAGTTCTTC.

The rearrangement links TRBV2 to TRBJ2-1, with 11 bases that match TRBD2. Losses at the gene ends were 6 bases for V and 5 bases for J; bases not matched to a gene: 6. Germline assignment: CDR1 SNHLY and CDR2 FYNNEI. The CDR3 has 15 residues. The CDR3 DNA follows: TGTGCCAGCAGGATCGGGACTAGCGGAGACAATGAGCAGTTCTTC. Translated, it gives CASRIGTSGDNEQFF.

The V gene is TRBV20-1, the J gene TRBJ2-5, with D tentatively TRBD2 (6 bases). CDR3 length: 13 residues. V was pared by 7 bases and J by 5 bases, with 17 bases between. Germline CDR1 and CDR2: DFQATT and SNEGSKA (reference sequence). CDR3 in DNA: TGCAGTGAGCCGGGAGCCGACGATGAGACCCAGTACTTC. As protein: CSEPGADDETQYF.

This chain joins TRBV15 and TRBJ2-7; D is perhaps TRBD1 (5 bases). CDR3 length: 14 amino acids. Trimming took 5 bases from V and 1 from J, leaving 12 bases between them. Germline loops: CDR1 LNHNV, CDR2 YYDKDF (reference sequence). CDR3 in DNA: TGTGCCACCAGCGCCCGGACAAATTCCTACGAGCAGTACTTC. It translates to CATSARTNSYEQYF.

The V and J genes are TRBV10-3 and TRBJ1-2; D is possibly TRBD1 (5 bases). The CDR3 is 13 amino acids. The germline V and J ends were trimmed by 8 bases and 1 base, with 11 bases remaining between them. CDR1 is ENHRY and CDR2 is SYGVKD in the germline V gene. CDR3 in DNA: TGTGCCATCGAGGGGCAGCTTAACTATGGCTACACCTTC. It codes for CAIEGQLNYGYTF.

This clonotype was seen more than once but under ten times. This chain joins TRBV12-3 or TRBV12-4 and TRBJ2-4, with D unresolved. Between the trimmed V and J ends, which lost 1 base and 9 bases, there was a span of 4 bases. The CDR3 is 11 amino acids. DNA of the CDR3: TGTGCCAGCAGTTTAGGGTTCATTCAGTACTTC. Its protein is CASSLGFIQYF.

This chain connects TRBV12-3 or TRBV12-4 to TRBJ1-2, with 7 bases matching TRBD1. This CDR3 region has 13 residues. V trimming: 6 bases; J trimming: 6 bases; junction bases outside the gene matches: 7. In nucleotides, the CDR3 is TGTGCCAGCAGGTCCACAGGGGACAATGGCTACACCTTC. Translation: CASRSTGDNGYTF.

The genes are TRBV15 and TRBJ2-7; 10 nucleotides align to TRBD1. The J segment lost 2 bases and the V segment lost 4 bases, leaving 2 bases of the junction unmatched. The CDR3 runs to 14 residues. CDR1 and CDR2 from the germline V gene are LNHNV and YYDKDF (reference sequence). CDR3 region: CATSTGTGAYEQYF. The CDR3 DNA sequence: TGTGCCACCAGCACCGGGACAGGGGCCTACGAGCAGTACTTC.

The chain links TRBV28 to TRBJ2-2, with D uncertain. The length of the CDR3 is 14 residues. The germline V and J ends were trimmed by 8 bases and 4 bases, with 14 bases remaining between them. Germline CDR1 and CDR2: MDHEN and SYDVKM. The CDR3 loop is CASLKGPSTGELFF. DNA for the CDR3: TGTGCCAGCCTTAAGGGCCCCAGCACCGGGGAGCTGTTTTTT.

The CDR3 DNA is TGTGCCAGCAGTCCAAGGGACGGACCGCTTCTTAATTCACCCCTCCACTTT. This gives the protein CASSPRDGPLLNSPLHF. The chain has TRBV6-1 and TRBJ1-6, with D perhaps TRBD1 (5 bases). The CDR3 extends over 17 amino acids. Germline values: CDR1 MNHNS, CDR2 SASEGT. V lost 5 bases and J 6 bases, leaving 20 bases between the germline ends.

In regard to this clonotype: Given a much more abundant clone one base away, this may be a read error. V gene TRBV20-1 combines with J gene TRBJ1-5; 8 positions agree with TRBD1. J lost 3 bases, V lost 5 bases, and 6 bases had no gene match. The CDR3 covers 14 residues. CDR1 is DFQATT and CDR2 is SNEGSKA in the germline V gene (reference sequence). The CDR3 protein is CSAATGEYNQPQHF. The DNA of the CDR3 is TGCAGTGCTGCGACAGGGGAGTACAATCAGCCCCAGCATTTT.

The chain recombines TRBV7-2 with TRBJ2-3, with D uncertain. This CDR3 spans 14 amino acids. The ends were cut back, 6 bases at V and 0 bases at J, with 10 bases in the middle. The germline CDR1 and CDR2 sequences are SGHTA and FQGNSA. This chain's CDR3 is CASSYRPSTDTQYF. In DNA form, the CDR3 reads TGTGCCAGCAGTTACCGGCCCAGCACAGATACGCAGTATTTT.

The chain employs TRBV2 and TRBJ2-1; TRBD2 matches at 10 bases. Looked up from germline, CDR1 is SNHLY and CDR2 is FYNNEI. The CDR3 consists of 19 residues. V was clipped by 2 bases and J by 4 bases; unmatched bases: 14. This chain's CDR3 is CASSERLAQLAGAYNEQFF. Here the CDR3 DNA reads TGTGCCAGCAGTGAAAGGCTCGCTCAGCTAGCGGGGGCTTACAATGAGCAGTTCTTC.